What follows is one TCR beta chain and its context. What antigen it recognizes has not been identified. Base qualities are not at hand, and no much larger clone is one base apart. The data are from a study of T cell repertoires in cytomegalovirus infection (dated by TCRdb to the late 2010s). Notes on the research overall: Donor HLA type was relevant to the analysis, because carriage of CMV infection together with the matching HLA type was indicated by public TCR beta signatures.

Looking up the germline V gene yields CDR1 MDHEN and CDR2 SYDVKM. The junction shows trimming of 11 bases on V and 2 bases on J, and the gene matches do not reach 6 bases of it. Inclusive of the bounding cysteine and phenylalanine, the CDR3 is 13 residues long. The CDR3 DNA has 39 bases and is translated from base 1. The data were produced on an Illumina HiSeq 1500. In TCRdb, the public reads were trimmed at Q25 with fastp and aligned with MiXCR, with productive beta chains retained. One record per CDR3 amino acid sequence lists the most common genes and DNA. The sample contains roughly 720,000 distinct CDR3 sequences, less than 40% of them found a single time. In total, the top ten clones hold 2.8% of the sample. Paper-wide results and their limitations: In both this cohort and an independent approximately 400-donor cohort, the cumulative frequency of public TCR beta family members distinguished carriers of CMV infection plus the relevant HLA type. The ex vivo response was dominated by HLA-C-restricted CMV-specific TCR beta clonotypes, which also provided the single most frequent clonotype in two of eight donors.

The rearranged chain carries TRBV28 and TRBJ1-2, with 9 junctional bases fitting TRBD1. The sample was PBMCs. The source is a human donor in good health (CMV status not recorded). Some clones in this sample may be carry-over from other donors' samples. At the DNA level, the sequence is TGTGCCGGGGGACAGGGTCTCAACTATGGCTACACCTTC. It translates to CAGGQGLNYGYTF.